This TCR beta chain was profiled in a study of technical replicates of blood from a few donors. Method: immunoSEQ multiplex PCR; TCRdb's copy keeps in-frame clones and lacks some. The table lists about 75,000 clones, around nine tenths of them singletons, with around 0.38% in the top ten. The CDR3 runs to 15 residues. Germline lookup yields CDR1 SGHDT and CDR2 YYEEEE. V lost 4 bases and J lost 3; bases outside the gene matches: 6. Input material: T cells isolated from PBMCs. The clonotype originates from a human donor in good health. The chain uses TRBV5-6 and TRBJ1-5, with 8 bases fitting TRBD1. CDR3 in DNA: TGTGCCAGCAGCCGGACAGGGCCGCTCAATCAGCCCCAGCATTTT. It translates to CASSRTGPLNQPQHF.